Below are 15 T cell receptor beta chains sequenced from a single sample in a study of monozygotic twins with cystic fibrosis. Repertoires were generated with immunoSEQ multiplex PCR, while TCRdb's copy carries only in-frame clones and drops some. The sample lists more than 15,000 clones; roughly nine tenths were seen once. Sequenced material: blood. The receptor set was obtained from a girl aged 2 to 9 with cystic fibrosis.

The rearrangement joins TRBV6-5 to TRBJ2-7; 8 nucleotides align to TRBD1. The CDR3 spans 13 residues. CDR1 and CDR2 from the germline V gene are MNHEY and SVGAGI. The V gene end was trimmed by 4 bases and the J gene end by 3 bases; junction bases not matched to a gene: 2. Here the CDR3 reads CASSSGQGYEQYF. The DNA for the CDR3 is TGTGCCAGCAGTTCCGGACAGGGCTACGAGCAGTACTTC.

The chain carries TRBV30 and TRBJ1-6; 9 positions agree with TRBD1. With V trimmed by 5 bases and J by 7 bases, 0 bases remained unmatched. This CDR3 region has 12 residues. The germline gives CDR1 GTSNPN, CDR2 SVGIG (reference sequence). CDR3 residues: CAWGTGNSPLHF. Written as DNA, the CDR3 is TGTGCCTGGGGGACAGGGAATTCACCCCTCCACTTT. The entire variable domain, with the rest obtained from reference TRBV30 and TRBJ1-6, is as follows: SQTIHQWPATLVQPVGSPLSLECTVEGTSNPNLYWYRQAAGRGLQLLFYSVGIGQISSEVPQNLSASRPQDRQFILSSKKLLLSDSGFYLCAWGTGNSPLHFGNGTRLTVT.

The CDR3 nucleotides read TGCGCCAGCAGCCAAGAGGGGCTGGGCAGGGACAATGAGCAGTTCTTC. This encodes CASSQEGLGRDNEQFF. V is TRBV4-3 and J is TRBJ2-1; TRBD1 is a possible D gene (5 bases). Trimming left V 0 bases short and J 5 bases short, with 14 bases between. The germline V gene encodes CDR1 LGHNA and CDR2 YSLEER. This CDR3 spans 16 amino acids.

The chain uses TRBV19 and TRBJ1-1; D is undetermined. The V end lost 7 bases, the J end lost 4 bases, and 16 bases lay between the germline ends. CDR1 is LNHDA and CDR2 is SQIVND in the germline V gene (reference sequence). The CDR3 length is 14 residues. The CDR3 DNA sequence: TGTGCCAGTAAGATTTCTCAACGGAGCACTGAAGCTTTCTTT. It is translated as CASKISQRSTEAFF.

This CDR3 reads CASSRLGTTDTQYF. The CDR3 nucleotides are TGTGCCAGCAGCCGACTCGGGACCACAGATACGCAGTATTTT. V gene TRBV4-2 combines with J gene TRBJ2-3; either TRBD1 or TRBD2 may supply D (5 bases each). Germline values: CDR1 LGHNA, CDR2 YNFKEQ. The V end was cut by 4 bases, the J end by 2 bases, with 10 bases between. The CDR3 runs 14 residues.

This clone has only one observation. The chain uses TRBV5-4 and TRBJ2-7; the match to TRBD2 covers 10 bases. Germline V gene data show CDR1 as SGHNT and CDR2 as YYREEE (reference sequence). The V and J ends lost 4 bases and 0 bases, in that order; junction bases with no gene match: 7. There are 16 residues in the CDR3. The DNA for the CDR3 is TGTGCCAGCAGCAACCGGACTAGCGGAGCCTCCTACGAGCAGTACTTC. Protein product: CASSNRTSGASYEQYF. Full variable domain (remainder filled in from reference TRBV5-4 and TRBJ2-7): ETGVTQSPTHLIKTRGQQVTLRCSSQSGHNTVSWYQQALGQGPQFIFQYYREEENGRGNFPPRFSGLQFPNYSSELNVNALELDDSALYLCASSNRTSGASYEQYFGPGTRLTVT.

The rearrangement uses TRBV7-8 and TRBJ2-2; D call uncertain. The V gene's germline CDR1 is SGHVS and CDR2 FQNEAQ. The V end was cut by 4 bases, the J end by 6 bases, with 18 bases between. This CDR3 contains 16 residues. This CDR3 is CASSSSRLPGAGELFF. The CDR3 nucleotides are TGTGCCAGCAGCTCATCCAGACTCCCAGGAGCCGGGGAGCTGTTTTTT.

There are a few counts of this clone. This chain uses TRBV29-1 with TRBJ1-2; D gene ambiguous. Germline CDR1 is SQVTM and CDR2 is ANQGSEA. CDR3 length: 13 residues. V dropped 1 base and J dropped 4 bases, with 10 bases sitting between them. In nucleotides, the CDR3 is TGCAGCGTTGAAGGCGGGCGAGGCTATGGCTACACCTTC. Amino acid sequence: CSVEGGRGYGYTF.

This clone has only a few counts. In nucleotides, the CDR3 is TGTGCCAGCAGCGCCTCCGGGGTGGGATACGAGCAGTACTTC. Amino acids: CASSASGVGYEQYF. The chain links TRBV9 to TRBJ2-7, with a possible D match to TRBD2 (5 bases). The CDR3 runs 14 residues. V was pared by 3 bases and J by 4 bases, with 14 bases between. CDR1 SGDLS and CDR2 YYNGEE come from the germline V gene.

The chain couples TRBV30 to TRBJ2-3; D not resolved. Trimming left V 2 bases short and J 0 bases short, with 9 bases between. This CDR3 is 14 amino acids long. The germline V gene encodes CDR1 GTSNPN and CDR2 SVGIG (reference sequence). The CDR3 region has the DNA TGTGCCTGGAGTCGGCGCGAAAGCACAGATACGCAGTATTTT. Translating gives CAWSRRESTDTQYF.

V and J are TRBV5-6 and TRBJ1-2; 7 bases are shared with TRBD1. CDR1 and CDR2 (germline): SGHDT, YYEEEE. This CDR3 is 14 amino acids long. V lost 4 bases, J lost 3 bases, and 6 bases stayed unmatched. The CDR3 nucleotides read TGTGCCAGCAGCGATTACAGGGGAGACTATGGCTACACCTTC. Encoded protein: CASSDYRGDYGYTF.

The chain uses TRBV7-8 and TRBJ2-7; maybe TRBD2 (5 bases). V lost 0 bases, J lost 7 bases, and 10 bases lay in between. This CDR3 is 13 amino acids long. The germline V gene encodes CDR1 SGHVS and CDR2 FQNEAQ. The CDR3 protein is CASSLAGALEQYF. The CDR3 DNA is TGTGCCAGCAGCTTAGCGGGAGCATTGGAGCAGTACTTC.

This clone was found once. The CDR3 reads CAWSAGTSVADTQYF. DNA for the CDR3: TGTGCCTGGAGTGCCGGGACTAGCGTTGCAGATACGCAGTATTTT. The chain carries TRBV30 and TRBJ2-3, with 10 bases matching TRBD2. With 1 base clipped from V and 4 bases from J, the junction kept 5 bases outside the gene matches. Germline V lookup: CDR1 GTSNPN, CDR2 SVGIG (reference sequence). The CDR3 extends over 15 amino acids.

The J gene is TRBJ1-5, the V gene TRBV29-1; D is possibly TRBD1 (5 bases). CDR1 is SQVTM, CDR2 ANQGSEA, per germline. The V gene lost 7 bases and the J gene lost 4 bases, with 14 bases spanning the gap. The CDR3 is made up of 13 amino acids. The CDR3 reads CSGGQGVNQPQHF. The CDR3 DNA is TGCAGCGGTGGACAAGGGGTTAATCAGCCCCAGCATTTT.

The chain recombines TRBV19 with TRBJ2-1; 8 bases map to TRBD2. The CDR3 contains 15 residues. In germline, CDR1 is LNHDA, CDR2 SQIVND (reference sequence). V lost 5 bases to trimming and J lost 7 bases; unmatched junction nucleotides: 10. Written as DNA, the CDR3 is TGTGCCAGTAGTGGGGGGACTAGGCCAGTGAATGAGCAGTTCTTC. This translates into CASSGGTRPVNEQFF. Full variable domain (missing parts from reference TRBV19 and TRBJ2-1): DGGITQSPKYLFRKEGQNVTLSCEQNLNHDAMYWYRQDPGQGLRLIYYSQIVNDFQKGDIAEGYSVSREKKESFPLTVTSAQKNPTAFYLCASSGGTRPVNEQFFGPGTRLTVL.